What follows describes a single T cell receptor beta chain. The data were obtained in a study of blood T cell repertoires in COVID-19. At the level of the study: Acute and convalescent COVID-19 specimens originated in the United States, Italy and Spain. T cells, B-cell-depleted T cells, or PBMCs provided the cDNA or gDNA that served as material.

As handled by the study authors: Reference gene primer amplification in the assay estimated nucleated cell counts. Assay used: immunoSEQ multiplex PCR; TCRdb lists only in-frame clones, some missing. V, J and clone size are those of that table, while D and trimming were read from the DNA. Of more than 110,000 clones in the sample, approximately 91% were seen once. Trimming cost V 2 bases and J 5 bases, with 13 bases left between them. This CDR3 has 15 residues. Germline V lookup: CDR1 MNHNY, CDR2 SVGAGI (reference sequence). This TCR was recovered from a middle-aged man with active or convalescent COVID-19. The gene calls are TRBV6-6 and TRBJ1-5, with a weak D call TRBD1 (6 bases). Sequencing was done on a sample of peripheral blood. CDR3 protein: CASSYQRGTHQPQHF. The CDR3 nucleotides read TGTGCCAGCAGTTACCAAAGGGGGACCCATCAGCCCCAGCATTTT.